This entry features one T cell receptor beta chain sequence. The data stem from a study of T cell changes during pregnancy in multiple sclerosis. Using immunoSEQ multiplex PCR, the repertoire was profiled, and TCRdb retains in-frame clones only, with some absent. Of about 48,000 clones in the sample, around 90% were seen once. Germline loops: CDR1 MNHEY, CDR2 SMNVEV (reference sequence). The V and J ends lost 7 bases and 2 bases, in that order; junction bases with no gene match: 4. The CDR3 sequence is 14 residues long. This sequence originates from a female donor with multiple sclerosis, enrolled in a pregnancy study. Sequenced material: CD4+ T cells from peripheral blood mononuclear cells, taken in the second trimester of pregnancy. This chain links TRBV27 with TRBJ2-7; TRBD1 aligns across 11 bases. The CDR3 DNA reads as TGTGCCAGCATGACGGGACAGGGGGCCTACGAGCAGTACTTC. Its translation: CASMTGQGAYEQYF.